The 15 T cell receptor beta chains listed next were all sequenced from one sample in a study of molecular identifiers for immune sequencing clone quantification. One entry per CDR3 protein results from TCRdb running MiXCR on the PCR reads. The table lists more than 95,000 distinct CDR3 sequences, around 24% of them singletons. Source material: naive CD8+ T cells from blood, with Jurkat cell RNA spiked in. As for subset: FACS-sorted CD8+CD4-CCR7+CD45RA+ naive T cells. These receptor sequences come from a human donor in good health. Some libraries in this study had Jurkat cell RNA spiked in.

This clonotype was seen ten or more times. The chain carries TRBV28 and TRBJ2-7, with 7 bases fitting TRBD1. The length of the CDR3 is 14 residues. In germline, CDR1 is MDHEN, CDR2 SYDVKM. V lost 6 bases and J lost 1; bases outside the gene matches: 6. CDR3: CASSLTGQSYEQYF. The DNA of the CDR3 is TGTGCCAGCAGCCTGACAGGGCAATCCTACGAGCAGTACTTC.

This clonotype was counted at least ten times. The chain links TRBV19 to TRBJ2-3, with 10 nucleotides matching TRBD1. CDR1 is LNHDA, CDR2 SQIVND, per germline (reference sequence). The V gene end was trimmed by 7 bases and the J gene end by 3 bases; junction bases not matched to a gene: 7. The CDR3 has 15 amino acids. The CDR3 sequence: CASITPGQGTDTQYF. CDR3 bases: TGTGCCAGTATCACCCCGGGACAGGGGACAGATACGCAGTATTTT.

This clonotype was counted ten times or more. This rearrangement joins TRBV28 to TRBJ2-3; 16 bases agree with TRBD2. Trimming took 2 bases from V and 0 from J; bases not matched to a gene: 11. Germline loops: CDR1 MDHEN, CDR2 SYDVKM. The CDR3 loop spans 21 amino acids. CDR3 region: CASSLPARGLAGGLSTDTQYF. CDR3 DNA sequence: TGTGCCAGCAGTTTACCTGCCAGGGGACTAGCGGGAGGGCTGAGCACAGATACGCAGTATTTT.

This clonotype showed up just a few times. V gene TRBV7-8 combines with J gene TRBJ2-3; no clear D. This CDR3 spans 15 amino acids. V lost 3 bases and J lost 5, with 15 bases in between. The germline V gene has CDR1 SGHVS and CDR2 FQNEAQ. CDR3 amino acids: CASSLTQRWGDTQYF. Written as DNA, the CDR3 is TGTGCCAGCAGCTTGACCCAGAGGTGGGGAGATACGCAGTATTTT. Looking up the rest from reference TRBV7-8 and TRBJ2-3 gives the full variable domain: GAGVSQSPRYKVAKRGQDVALRCDPISGHVSLFWYQQALGQGPEFLTYFQNEAQLDKSGLPSDRFFAERPEGSVSTLKIQRTQQEDSAVYLCASSLTQRWGDTQYFGPGTRLTVL.

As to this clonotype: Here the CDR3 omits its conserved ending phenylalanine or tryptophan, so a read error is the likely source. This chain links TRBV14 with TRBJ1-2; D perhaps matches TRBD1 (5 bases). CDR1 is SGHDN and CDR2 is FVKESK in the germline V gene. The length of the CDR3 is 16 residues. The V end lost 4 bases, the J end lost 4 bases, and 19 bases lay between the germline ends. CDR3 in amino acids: CASSPRDLTAGYGYTS. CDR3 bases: TGTGCCAGCAGCCCTCGGGACCTAACCGCGGGCTATGGCTACACCTCC.

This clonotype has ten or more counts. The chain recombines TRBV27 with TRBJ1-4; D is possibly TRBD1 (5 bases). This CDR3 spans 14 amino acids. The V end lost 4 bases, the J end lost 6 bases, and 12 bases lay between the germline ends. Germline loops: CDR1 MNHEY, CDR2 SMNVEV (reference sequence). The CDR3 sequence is CASSWDVRDEKLFF. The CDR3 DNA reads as TGTGCCAGCAGTTGGGACGTCAGAGATGAAAAACTGTTTTTT.

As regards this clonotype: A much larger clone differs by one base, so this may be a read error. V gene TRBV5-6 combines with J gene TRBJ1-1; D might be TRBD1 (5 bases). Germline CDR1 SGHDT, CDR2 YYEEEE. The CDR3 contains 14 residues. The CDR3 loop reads CAGSHWGEITEAFF. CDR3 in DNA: TGTGCCGGCAGCCATTGGGGGGAAATCACTGAAGCTTTCTTT.

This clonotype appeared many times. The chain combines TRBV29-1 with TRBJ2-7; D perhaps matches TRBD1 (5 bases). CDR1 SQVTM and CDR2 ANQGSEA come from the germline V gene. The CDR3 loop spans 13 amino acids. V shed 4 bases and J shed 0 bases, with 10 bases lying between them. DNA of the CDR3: TGCAGCGTTGTAGGGGCCAACTCCTACGAGCAGTACTTC. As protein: CSVVGANSYEQYF.

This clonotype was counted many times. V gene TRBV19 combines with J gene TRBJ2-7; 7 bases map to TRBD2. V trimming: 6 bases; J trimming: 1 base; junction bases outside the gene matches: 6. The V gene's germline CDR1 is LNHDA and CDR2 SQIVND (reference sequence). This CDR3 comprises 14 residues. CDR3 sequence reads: CASSLAERSYEQYF. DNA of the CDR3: TGTGCCAGTAGCCTAGCGGAACGGTCCTACGAGCAGTACTTC.

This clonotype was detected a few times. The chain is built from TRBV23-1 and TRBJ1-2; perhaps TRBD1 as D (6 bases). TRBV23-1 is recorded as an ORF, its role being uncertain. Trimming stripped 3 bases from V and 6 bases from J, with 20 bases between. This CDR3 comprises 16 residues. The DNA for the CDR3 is TGCGCCAGCAGTCACACCACCCAGGGGACCGGCCATGGCTACACCTTC. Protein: CASSHTTQGTGHGYTF.

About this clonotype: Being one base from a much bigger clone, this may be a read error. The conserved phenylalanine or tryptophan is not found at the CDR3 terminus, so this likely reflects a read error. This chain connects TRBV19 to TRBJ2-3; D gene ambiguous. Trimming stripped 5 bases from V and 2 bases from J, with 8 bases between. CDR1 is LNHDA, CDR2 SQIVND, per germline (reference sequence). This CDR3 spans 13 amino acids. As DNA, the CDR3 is TGTGCCAGTAGTCTCTACAACACAGATACGCAGTATTCT. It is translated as CASSLYNTDTQYS.

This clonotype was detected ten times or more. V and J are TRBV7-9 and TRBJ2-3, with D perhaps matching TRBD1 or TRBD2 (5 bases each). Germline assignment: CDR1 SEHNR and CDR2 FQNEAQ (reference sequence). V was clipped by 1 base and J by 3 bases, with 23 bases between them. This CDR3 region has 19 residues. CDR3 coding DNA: TGTGCCAGCAGCTTAGAAGGGTCAGGGCCCCACCCGGGGACAGATACGCAGTATTTT. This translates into CASSLEGSGPHPGTDTQYF.

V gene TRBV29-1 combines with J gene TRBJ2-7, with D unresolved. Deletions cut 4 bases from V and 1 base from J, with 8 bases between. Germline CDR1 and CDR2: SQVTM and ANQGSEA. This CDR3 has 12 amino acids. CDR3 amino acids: CSVVSDSYEQYF. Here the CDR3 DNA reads TGCAGCGTTGTTTCTGATTCCTACGAGCAGTACTTC.

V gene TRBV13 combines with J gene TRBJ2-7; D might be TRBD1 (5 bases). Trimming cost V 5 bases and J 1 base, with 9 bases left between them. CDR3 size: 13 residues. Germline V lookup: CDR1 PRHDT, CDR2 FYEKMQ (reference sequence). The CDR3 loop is CASSRSGSYEQYF. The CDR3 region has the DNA TGTGCCAGCAGCAGGTCAGGGTCCTACGAGCAGTACTTC.

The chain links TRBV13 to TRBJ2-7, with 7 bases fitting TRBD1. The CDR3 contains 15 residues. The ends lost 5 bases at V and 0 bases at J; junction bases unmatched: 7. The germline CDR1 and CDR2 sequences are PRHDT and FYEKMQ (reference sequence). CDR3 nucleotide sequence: TGTGCCAGCAGCCCACCGACAGGGAACTCCTACGAGCAGTACTTC. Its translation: CASSPPTGNSYEQYF.